This T cell receptor (beta chain) was sequenced in a study of T-cell reconstitution after alpha-beta-depleted transplantation in children. This clonotype was counted a few times. This CDR3 has 14 residues. Germline V lookup: CDR1 SGDLS, CDR2 YYNGEE. V was pared by 0 bases and J by 4 bases, with 10 bases between. Construction of the TCRbeta library involved unique molecular identifiers. TCRdb independently ran MiXCR on the PCR reads; one entry per CDR3 protein. The sample has 75,000 to 90,000 distinct CDR3 sequences, roughly an eighth seen once. J is TRBJ1-2 and V is TRBV9; possibly TRBD1 for D (5 bases). The starting material was PBMCs, mostly from graft donor cells, obtained 180 days after TCRalphabeta/CD19-depleted stem cell transplant. The TCR comes from a male patient aged 2 to 9 who had a stem cell transplant for acute lymphoblastic leukemia, so the T cells may come from the graft donor. CDR3: CASSVDGGGYGYTF. The CDR3 DNA is TGTGCCAGCAGCGTAGATGGGGGAGGCTATGGCTACACCTTC.